The 11 T cell receptor beta chains reported below all come from one sample, sequenced in a study of spatial heterogeneity in lung cancer. Via MiXCR, TCRdb re-called the 5' RACE reads, giving one row per CDR3 protein. The table records roughly 2,600 distinct CDR3 sequences, around 8% of them present only once. Time point here: sample taken at primary tumor resection. Sequencing used normal lung tissue next to the tumor, obtained at surgery. The source is a male donor with early-stage non-small cell lung cancer.

Judged by abundance, this clonotype is medium-sized. The chain has TRBV10-3 and TRBJ1-1, with 11 bases identical to TRBD1. Germline loops: CDR1 ENHRY, CDR2 SYGVKD. V shed 2 bases, J shed 1 base, and the junction held 0 bases outside the gene matches. The CDR3 has 15 amino acids. The CDR3 DNA is TGTGCCATCAGTGAGGGACAGGGGGCGAACACTGAAGCTTTCTTT. Amino acid sequence: CAISEGQGANTEAFF.

This clonotype is large in the sample. This chain connects TRBV7-9 to TRBJ1-1; possible D gene TRBD1, 5 bases. The CDR3 totals 16 residues. V was trimmed by 3 bases and J by 8 bases, leaving 22 bases between them. Looked up from germline, CDR1 is SEHNR and CDR2 is FQNEAQ (reference sequence). CDR3 DNA: TGTGCCAGCAGCTTGGTCAGGTGGGACGTCGGACCCGAAGCTTTCTTT. As protein: CASSLVRWDVGPEAFF.

This clonotype turned up a few times. V is TRBV3-1 and J is TRBJ2-7, with 12 bases fitting TRBD2. The length of the CDR3 is 18 residues. Trimming at V came to 1 base and at J to 2 bases, leaving 9 bases not matched to a gene. Germline-derived CDR1 and CDR2 are LGHDT and YNNKEL (reference sequence). The CDR3 DNA sequence: TGTGCCAGCAGCCAAGCTCAATGGACTAGCGGGGTTACCTACGAGCAGTACTTC. Translating it yields CASSQAQWTSGVTYEQYF.

The V and J genes are TRBV6-1 and TRBJ2-5; 8 nucleotides match TRBD2. V trimming: 10 bases; J trimming: 2 bases; junction bases outside the gene matches: 6. The CDR3 totals 13 residues. Germline assignment: CDR1 MNHNS and CDR2 SASEGT. The CDR3 protein is CAIGGGGQETQYF. CDR3 bases: TGTGCCATCGGGGGGGGTGGTCAAGAGACCCAGTACTTC.

Within the sample, this clonotype is medium-sized. The chain links TRBV18 to TRBJ2-2, with D possibly TRBD2 on 5 matching bases. The V and J ends lost 8 bases and 6 bases respectively, with 19 bases between them. The CDR3 contains 15 residues. Germline CDR1 KGHSH, CDR2 LQKENI. CDR3 in amino acids: CASEWERSLSGELFF. Written as DNA, the CDR3 is TGTGCCAGCGAGTGGGAGAGGTCCCTTTCCGGGGAGCTGTTTTTT.

This clonotype is labeled medium-sized. The chain uses TRBV7-9 and TRBJ1-2; perhaps TRBD1 as D (6 bases). The germline V gene has CDR1 SEHNR and CDR2 FQNEAQ (reference sequence). The CDR3 length is 15 residues. Trimming cost V 0 bases and J 4 bases, with 12 bases left between them. The CDR3 region has the DNA TGTGCCAGCAGCTTAGCTTCAGGGGCTCCCTATGGCTACACCTTC. This encodes CASSLASGAPYGYTF. The whole variable domain, remainder taken from reference TRBV7-9 and TRBJ1-2, is DTGVSQNPRHKITKRGQNVTFRCDPISEHNRLYWYRQTLGQGPEFLTYFQNEAQLEKSRLLSDRFSAERPKGSFSTLEIQRTEQGDSAMYLCASSLASGAPYGYTFGSGTRLTVV.

In its sample, this clonotype was seen many times. The chain uses TRBV24-1 and TRBJ2-5; D unclear. Germline loops: CDR1 KGHDR, CDR2 SFDVKD. The CDR3 has 14 residues. V gave up 0 bases and J gave up 2 bases, with 6 bases separating them. The CDR3 loop is CATSDLAGQETQYF. As DNA, the CDR3 is TGTGCCACCAGTGATTTGGCCGGGCAAGAGACCCAGTACTTC.

This clonotype is medium-sized in the sample. The chain couples TRBV7-9 to TRBJ2-7; 7 nucleotides align to TRBD1. CDR3 size: 13 residues. After removal of 5 bases from V and 5 bases from J, the junction contained 6 bases not matched to a gene. In germline, CDR1 is SEHNR, CDR2 FQNEAQ (reference sequence). The CDR3 bases are TGTGCCAGCAGCCCGCAGACAGGGCACGAGCAGTACTTC. Its protein is CASSPQTGHEQYF.

This clonotype has at least ten counts. This sequence joins TRBV20-1 and TRBJ2-7; D gene uncertain. V shed 4 bases and J shed 4 bases, with 11 bases lying between them. The CDR3 is 12 residues long. CDR1 and CDR2 (germline): DFQATT, SNEGSKA (reference sequence). The CDR3 region has the DNA TGCAGTGCTACAGGACCTCGGTACGAGCAGTACTTC. Translated, it gives CSATGPRYEQYF.

This clonotype was observed once. The J gene is TRBJ2-5, the V gene TRBV27; weak D call: TRBD2 (6 bases). The CDR3 runs to 18 residues. CDR1 MNHEY and CDR2 SMNVEV come from the germline V gene (reference sequence). Trimming stripped 2 bases from V and 1 base from J, with 20 bases between. The CDR3 nucleotides are TGTGCCAGCAGTTTAGTGTGGGGACTTAGGGGTCTCCAAGAGACCCAGTACTTC. It translates to CASSLVWGLRGLQETQYF.

The table lists this clonotype with many counts. The chain uses TRBV9 and TRBJ2-5; D uncertain. Trimming cost V 3 bases and J 0 bases, with 3 bases left between them. This CDR3 comprises 12 residues. Germline V lookup: CDR1 SGDLS, CDR2 YYNGEE. This CDR3 reads CASSANQETQYF. The CDR3 nucleotides are TGTGCCAGCAGCGCGAACCAAGAGACCCAGTACTTC. Filled out from reference TRBV9 and TRBJ2-5, the complete variable domain reads DSGVTQTPKHLITATGQRVTLRCSPRSGDLSVYWYQQSLDQGLQFLIQYYNGEERAKGNILERFSAQQFPDLHSELNLSSLELGDSALYFCASSANQETQYFGPGTRLLVL.